This T cell receptor beta chain was sequenced during a study of T-cell reconstitution after alpha-beta-depleted transplantation in children. TCRbeta library construction was performed incorporating unique molecular identifiers. TCRdb analysed the PCR reads with MiXCR anew, one entry per CDR3 protein. The sample contains 400,000 to 500,000 distinct CDR3 sequences, approximately 11% of which appear only once. Sequences were derived from PBMCs from the stem cell graft donor, sampled from the stem cell graft. The source of this sequence is a human donor who donated a stem cell graft to a child with acute myeloid leukemia.

The CDR3 is CSATWDYQNIQYF. In DNA form, the CDR3 reads TGCAGTGCTACTTGGGACTACCAAAACATTCAGTACTTC. The chain recombines TRBV20-1 with TRBJ2-4; TRBD2 matches 7 bases. CDR1 and CDR2 from the germline V gene are DFQATT and SNEGSKA (reference sequence). This CDR3 region has 13 residues. Trimming took 4 bases from V and 5 from J; bases not matched to a gene: 5.